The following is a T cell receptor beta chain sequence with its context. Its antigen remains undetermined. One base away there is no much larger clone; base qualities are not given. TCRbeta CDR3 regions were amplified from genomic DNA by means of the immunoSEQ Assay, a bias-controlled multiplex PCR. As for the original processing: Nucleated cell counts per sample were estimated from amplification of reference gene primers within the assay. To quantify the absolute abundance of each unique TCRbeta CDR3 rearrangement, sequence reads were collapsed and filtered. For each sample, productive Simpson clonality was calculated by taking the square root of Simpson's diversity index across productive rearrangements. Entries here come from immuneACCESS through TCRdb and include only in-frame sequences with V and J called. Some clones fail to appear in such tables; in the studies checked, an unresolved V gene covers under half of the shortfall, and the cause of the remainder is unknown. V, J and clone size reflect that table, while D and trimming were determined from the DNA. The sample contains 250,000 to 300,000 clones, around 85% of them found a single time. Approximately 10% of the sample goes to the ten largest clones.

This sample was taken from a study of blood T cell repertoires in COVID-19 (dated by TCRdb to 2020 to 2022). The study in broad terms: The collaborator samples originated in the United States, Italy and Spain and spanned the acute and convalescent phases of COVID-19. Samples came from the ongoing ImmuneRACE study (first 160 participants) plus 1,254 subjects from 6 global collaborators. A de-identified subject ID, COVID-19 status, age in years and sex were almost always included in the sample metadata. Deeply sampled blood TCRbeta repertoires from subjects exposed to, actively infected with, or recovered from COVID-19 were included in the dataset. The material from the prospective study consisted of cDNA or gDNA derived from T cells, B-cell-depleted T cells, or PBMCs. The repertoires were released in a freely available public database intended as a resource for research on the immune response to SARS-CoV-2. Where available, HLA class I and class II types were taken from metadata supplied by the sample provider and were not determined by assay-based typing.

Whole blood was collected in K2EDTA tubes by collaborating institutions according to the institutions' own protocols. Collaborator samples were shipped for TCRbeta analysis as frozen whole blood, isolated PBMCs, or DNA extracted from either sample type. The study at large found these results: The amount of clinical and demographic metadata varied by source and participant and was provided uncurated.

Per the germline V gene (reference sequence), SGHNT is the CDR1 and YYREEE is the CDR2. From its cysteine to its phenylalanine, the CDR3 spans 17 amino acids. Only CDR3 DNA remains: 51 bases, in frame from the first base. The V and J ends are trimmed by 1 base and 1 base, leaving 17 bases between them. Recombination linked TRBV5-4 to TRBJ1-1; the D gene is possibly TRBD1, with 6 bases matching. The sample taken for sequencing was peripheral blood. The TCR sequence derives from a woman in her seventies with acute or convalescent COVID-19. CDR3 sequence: CASSLFFGGQTNTEAFF. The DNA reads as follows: TGTGCCAGCAGCTTGTTCTTCGGGGGGCAGACGAACACTGAAGCTTTCTTT.